This T cell receptor beta chain was identified in a study of T-cell reconstitution after alpha-beta-depleted transplantation in children. Findings and limits, study-wide: The main origin of T-cell counts and diversity one year after transplant was newly produced T cells. Reported findings indicate that, about two months after transplant, alpha-beta T cells came from several hundred expanded clones, which were derived from non-depleted graft cells.

It was with unique molecular identifiers that the TCRbeta library was prepared. TCRdb used MiXCR to reprocess the PCR reads, holding one entry per CDR3 protein. The repertoire holds about 310,000 distinct CDR3 sequences, approximately 23% seen once, with 9.5% to 12% in the top ten. As regards this clonotype: Its antigen is not known.

The CDR3 spans 15 residues. Germline values: CDR1 SQVTM, CDR2 ANQGSEA. With V trimmed by 8 bases and J by 3 bases, 12 bases remained unmatched. The sequencing used PBMCs, mostly from graft donor cells, collected 180 days after TCRalphabeta/CD19-depleted stem cell transplant. The receptor's source is a male patient younger than 18 who had a stem cell transplant for acute lymphoblastic leukemia, so the T cells may come from the graft donor. The chain recombines TRBV29-1 with TRBJ2-7; 11 bases agree with TRBD1. The CDR3 sequence is CSTSAPGTGGYEQYF. The CDR3 DNA reads TGCAGCACCTCGGCCCCCGGGACAGGGGGCTACGAGCAGTACTTC.